The rows below give T cell receptor beta chains drawn from one sample of a study of T-cell memory formation after mild COVID-19. TCRdb re-analysed the 5' RACE reads in MiXCR, keeping a single row per CDR3 protein. Of more than 350,000 distinct CDR3 sequences listed, approximately 15% are singletons. Sequenced: PBMCs or a T cell subset sorted from them (not recorded which). Receptors originate from a young man who had mild COVID-19 (a few samples of this study predate the infection). Cell type and time point are not known. Each CDR3 is given with its conserved first and last residue. Each record gives: CDR3 length, clone size, J gene, V gene, D gene, CDR3 protein, CDR3 DNA. The D gene is left open where the match is weak. The size entry is marked missing in some rows and otherwise reads once, few, many or a size class.

CDR3 length: 12
clone size: .
J gene: TRBJ2-1
V gene: TRBV20-1
D gene: .
CDR3 protein: CSAPRTYNEQFF
CDR3 DNA: TGCAGTGCTCCCCGGACGTACAATGAGCAGTTCTTC

CDR3 length: 13
clone size: few
J gene: TRBJ1-2
V gene: TRBV19
D gene: .
CDR3 protein: CASSIPGGRAYTF
CDR3 DNA: TGTGCCAGTAGCATCCCCGGGGGCAGGGCCTACACCTTC

CDR3 length: 12
clone size: .
J gene: TRBJ2-3
V gene: TRBV20-1
D gene: TRBD1
CDR3 protein: CSGQGEADTQYF
CDR3 DNA: TGCAGTGGACAGGGCGAGGCAGATACGCAGTATTTT

CDR3 length: 13
clone size: .
J gene: TRBJ1-6
V gene: TRBV6-6
D gene: .
CDR3 protein: CASRKQANSPLHF
CDR3 DNA: TGTGCCAGCAGGAAGCAGGCTAATTCACCCCTCCACTTT

CDR3 length: 14
clone size: few
J gene: TRBJ2-2
V gene: TRBV9
D gene: .
CDR3 protein: CASSVGTVTGELFF
CDR3 DNA: TGTGCCAGCAGCGTAGGGACTGTCACCGGGGAGCTGTTTTTT

CDR3 length: 15
clone size: few
J gene: TRBJ2-3
V gene: TRBV20-1
D gene: .
CDR3 protein: CSAPRLIPTPDTQYF
CDR3 DNA: TGCAGTGCTCCCCGACTCATCCCAACTCCTGATACGCAGTATTTT

CDR3 length: 14
clone size: few
J gene: TRBJ2-3
V gene: TRBV7-9
D gene: .
CDR3 protein: CASSFYGVGDTQYF
CDR3 DNA: TGTGCCAGCAGCTTTTATGGGGTGGGAGATACGCAGTATTTT

CDR3 length: 16
clone size: few
J gene: TRBJ2-5
V gene: TRBV4-2
D gene: .
CDR3 protein: CASSQGGAGGGWTQYF
CDR3 DNA: TGTGCCAGCAGCCAAGGAGGGGCAGGGGGGGGATGGACCCAGTACTTC

CDR3 length: 14
clone size: few
J gene: TRBJ1-2
V gene: TRBV20-1
D gene: .
CDR3 protein: CSARLGGSGRGYTF
CDR3 DNA: TGCAGTGCGCGGCTTGGGGGGAGCGGTCGTGGCTACACCTTC

CDR3 length: 17
clone size: many
J gene: TRBJ2-2
V gene: TRBV4-1
D gene: TRBD1
CDR3 protein: CASSHPSGTGTTGELFF
CDR3 DNA: TGCGCCAGCAGCCATCCCTCGGGGACAGGCACGACCGGGGAGCTGTTTTTT

CDR3 length: 14
clone size: .
J gene: TRBJ2-2
V gene: TRBV23-1
D gene: .
CDR3 protein: CASSIGGRTGELFF
CDR3 DNA: TGCGCCAGCAGCATCGGGGGCCGCACCGGGGAGCTGTTTTTT

CDR3 length: 13
clone size: many
J gene: TRBJ2-3
V gene: TRBV29-1
D gene: .
CDR3 protein: CSVAPAARDTQYF
CDR3 DNA: TGCAGCGTTGCCCCAGCGGCTCGGGATACGCAGTATTTT

CDR3 length: 14
clone size: many
J gene: TRBJ1-2
V gene: TRBV3-1
D gene: .
CDR3 protein: CASSHSWDDVGYTF
CDR3 DNA: TGTGCCAGCAGCCATTCCTGGGATGACGTTGGCTACACCTTC

CDR3 length: 13
clone size: .
J gene: TRBJ2-7
V gene: TRBV6-5
D gene: TRBD1
CDR3 protein: CASSYSTGGEQYF
CDR3 DNA: TGTGCCAGCAGTTACTCAACAGGGGGCGAGCAGTACTTC

CDR3 length: 13
clone size: .
J gene: TRBJ1-5
V gene: TRBV20-1
D gene: TRBD1
CDR3 protein: CSAEDRANQPQHF
CDR3 DNA: TGCAGTGCTGAAGACAGGGCAAATCAGCCCCAGCATTTT

CDR3 length: 12
clone size: .
J gene: TRBJ2-1
V gene: TRBV5-1
D gene: .
CDR3 protein: CASSGRGHEQFF
CDR3 DNA: TGCGCCAGCAGCGGTAGGGGCCATGAGCAGTTCTTC

CDR3 length: 14
clone size: few
J gene: TRBJ1-1
V gene: TRBV7-9
D gene: .
CDR3 protein: CASSSQRGYTEAFF
CDR3 DNA: TGTGCCAGCAGCTCCCAAAGGGGTTACACTGAAGCTTTCTTT

CDR3 length: 17
clone size: many
J gene: TRBJ2-3
V gene: TRBV6-2/TRBV6-3
D gene: .
CDR3 protein: CASSYASGWGASDTQYF
CDR3 DNA: TGTGCCAGCAGTTACGCGTCCGGTTGGGGGGCCTCAGATACGCAGTATTTT

CDR3 length: 16
clone size: .
J gene: TRBJ2-3
V gene: TRBV4-1
D gene: TRBD2
CDR3 protein: CASSQTSGGFADTQYF
CDR3 DNA: TGCGCCAGCAGCCAAACTAGCGGGGGGTTCGCAGATACGCAGTATTTT

CDR3 length: 13
clone size: few
J gene: TRBJ1-2
V gene: TRBV12-3/TRBV12-4
D gene: .
CDR3 protein: CASSLGANAGYTF
CDR3 DNA: TGTGCCAGCAGTTTAGGGGCCAACGCTGGCTACACCTTC

CDR3 length: 12
clone size: .
J gene: TRBJ1-5
V gene: TRBV20-1
D gene: .
CDR3 protein: CSARRATQPQHF
CDR3 DNA: TGCAGTGCAAGGCGGGCTACTCAGCCCCAGCATTTT

CDR3 length: 13
clone size: few
J gene: TRBJ2-5
V gene: TRBV6-5
D gene: .
CDR3 protein: CASSASWQETQYF
CDR3 DNA: TGTGCCAGCAGTGCCTCATGGCAAGAGACCCAGTACTTC

CDR3 length: 17
clone size: .
J gene: TRBJ2-2
V gene: TRBV6-6
D gene: .
CDR3 protein: CASSYPKDRRGTGELFF
CDR3 DNA: TGTGCCAGCAGTTACCCAAAGGACAGAAGAGGAACCGGGGAGCTGTTTTTT

CDR3 length: 12
clone size: many
J gene: TRBJ2-5
V gene: TRBV27
D gene: .
CDR3 protein: CASSGVKETQYF
CDR3 DNA: TGTGCCAGCAGTGGAGTTAAAGAGACCCAGTACTTC

CDR3 length: 14
clone size: .
J gene: TRBJ2-1
V gene: TRBV11-2
D gene: .
CDR3 protein: CASSLHGQYNEQFF
CDR3 DNA: TGTGCCAGCAGCCTACATGGACAGTACAATGAGCAGTTCTTC

CDR3 length: 15
clone size: .
J gene: TRBJ2-5
V gene: TRBV9
D gene: .
CDR3 protein: CASSANQEYQETQYF
CDR3 DNA: TGTGCCAGCAGCGCAAACCAGGAGTACCAAGAGACCCAGTACTTC

CDR3 length: 15
clone size: few
J gene: TRBJ2-1
V gene: TRBV11-2
D gene: .
CDR3 protein: CASSPLFQNYNEQFF
CDR3 DNA: TGTGCCAGCAGCCCCCTCTTTCAGAATTACAATGAGCAGTTCTTC

CDR3 length: 15
clone size: few
J gene: TRBJ2-1
V gene: TRBV5-1
D gene: .
CDR3 protein: CASSSQGDPANEQFF
CDR3 DNA: TGCGCCAGCAGCTCTCAAGGGGACCCTGCCAATGAGCAGTTCTTC

CDR3 length: 16
clone size: many
J gene: TRBJ2-5
V gene: TRBV4-2
D gene: .
CDR3 protein: CASSQGPRTDQETQYF
CDR3 DNA: TGTGCCAGCAGCCAAGGTCCTAGGACGGACCAAGAGACCCAGTACTTC

CDR3 length: 13
clone size: few
J gene: TRBJ1-5
V gene: TRBV7-8
D gene: .
CDR3 protein: CASSSDTNQPQHF
CDR3 DNA: TGTGCCAGCAGCTCCGACACCAATCAGCCCCAGCATTTT

CDR3 length: 13
clone size: .
J gene: TRBJ2-7
V gene: TRBV5-1
D gene: .
CDR3 protein: CASRPRAEWEQYF
CDR3 DNA: TGCGCCAGCAGACCCAGGGCTGAATGGGAGCAGTACTTC

CDR3 length: 14
clone size: few
J gene: TRBJ2-7
V gene: TRBV3-1
D gene: .
CDR3 protein: CASSPGAHSYEQYF
CDR3 DNA: TGTGCCAGCAGCCCAGGCGCTCACTCCTACGAGCAGTACTTC

CDR3 length: 15
clone size: .
J gene: TRBJ2-2
V gene: TRBV5-1
D gene: .
CDR3 protein: CASSLVMGGTGELFF
CDR3 DNA: TGCGCCAGCAGCTTGGTGATGGGTGGAACCGGGGAGCTGTTTTTT

CDR3 length: 11
clone size: many
J gene: TRBJ2-1
V gene: TRBV2
D gene: .
CDR3 protein: CASDNYNEQFF
CDR3 DNA: TGTGCCAGCGACAACTACAATGAGCAGTTCTTC

CDR3 length: 14
clone size: .
J gene: TRBJ1-4
V gene: TRBV5-4
D gene: .
CDR3 protein: CASSTRDGNEKLFF
CDR3 DNA: TGTGCCAGCAGCACCCGGGACGGTAATGAAAAACTGTTTTTT

CDR3 length: 15
clone size: many
J gene: TRBJ2-7
V gene: TRBV29-1
D gene: .
CDR3 protein: CSVEDPGRSSYEQYF
CDR3 DNA: TGCAGCGTTGAAGATCCCGGCCGATCCTCCTACGAGCAGTACTTC

CDR3 length: 15
clone size: .
J gene: TRBJ2-3
V gene: TRBV7-3
D gene: .
CDR3 protein: CASSFAGQSTDTQYF
CDR3 DNA: TGTGCCAGCAGCTTCGCGGGACAGAGCACAGATACGCAGTATTTT

CDR3 length: 15
clone size: many
J gene: TRBJ2-1
V gene: TRBV5-1
D gene: .
CDR3 protein: CASSFDQSSYNEQFF
CDR3 DNA: TGCGCCAGCAGCTTCGATCAGTCTTCCTACAATGAGCAGTTCTTC

CDR3 length: 13
clone size: .
J gene: TRBJ2-1
V gene: TRBV20-1
D gene: TRBD2
CDR3 protein: CSAVGLANNEQFF
CDR3 DNA: TGCAGTGCGGTGGGACTAGCGAACAATGAGCAGTTCTTC

CDR3 length: 13
clone size: .
J gene: TRBJ1-1
V gene: TRBV2
D gene: .
CDR3 protein: CASKIREGTEAFF
CDR3 DNA: TGTGCCAGCAAAATTAGGGAGGGCACTGAAGCTTTCTTT

CDR3 length: 14
clone size: .
J gene: TRBJ1-5
V gene: TRBV19
D gene: .
CDR3 protein: CASTPLQGNQPQHF
CDR3 DNA: TGTGCCAGTACCCCGCTCCAAGGCAATCAGCCCCAGCATTTT

CDR3 length: 13
clone size: few
J gene: TRBJ2-7
V gene: TRBV5-1
D gene: .
CDR3 protein: CASSRASLHEQYF
CDR3 DNA: TGCGCCAGCAGCCGGGCCAGTTTACACGAGCAGTACTTC